Presented here are 2 T cell receptor beta chains from one specimen sequenced in a study of PD-1 blockade in classical Hodgkin lymphoma. Every patient was affected by relapse after autologous stem cell transplantation, while exposure to brentuximab vedotin was not uniform. Here immunoSEQ multiplex PCR was the method, and the copy in TCRdb shows in-frame clones only, minus some. The sample consists of about 86,000 clones, approximately 88% of them appearing once. This material consisted of peripheral blood mononuclear cells (PBMCs), taken at baseline. All receptors come from a human donor with classical Hodgkin lymphoma.

This clone was detected a few times. The chain combines TRBV10-1 with TRBJ2-7; D perhaps matches TRBD2 (7 bases). V lost 3 bases and J lost 2, with 14 bases in between. From germline, CDR1 is WNHNN and CDR2 SYGVQD (reference sequence). CDR3 length: 15 amino acids. The CDR3 DNA is TGCGCCAGCAGTGATCGGGGGGCCGACGCCTACGAGCAGTACTTC. This translates into CASSDRGADAYEQYF.

This chain joins TRBV4-3 and TRBJ2-7; the D gene is possibly TRBD1 (5 bases). CDR1 is LGHNA and CDR2 is YSLEER in the germline V gene. The CDR3 contains 16 residues. Trimming stripped 11 bases from V and 1 base from J, with 24 bases between. CDR3 sequence: CAPHSPFDSWSYEQYF. DNA of the CDR3: TGCGCCCCGCATTCCCCTTTTGACAGTTGGTCCTACGAGCAGTACTTC.